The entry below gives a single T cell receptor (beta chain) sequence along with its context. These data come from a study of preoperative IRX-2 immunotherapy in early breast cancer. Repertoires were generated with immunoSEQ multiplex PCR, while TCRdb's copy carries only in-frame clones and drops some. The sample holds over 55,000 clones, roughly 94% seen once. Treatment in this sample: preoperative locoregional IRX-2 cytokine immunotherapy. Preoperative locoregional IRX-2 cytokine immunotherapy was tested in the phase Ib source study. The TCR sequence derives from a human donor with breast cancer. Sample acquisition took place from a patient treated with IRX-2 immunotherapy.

CDR3 sequence reads: CASSLAVTSLYGYTF. The CDR3 DNA follows: TGCGCCAGCAGCTTGGCTGTCACGTCTCTGTATGGCTACACCTTC. This chain connects TRBV5-1 to TRBJ1-2; D is ambiguous. V shed 0 bases and J shed 5 bases, with 14 bases lying between them. Germline V gene sequence: CDR1 SGHRS, CDR2 YFSETQ. This CDR3 contains 15 residues.